The 32 T cell receptor beta chains in this list originate from one sample, sequenced in a study of T cell changes during pregnancy in multiple sclerosis. Assay used: immunoSEQ multiplex PCR; TCRdb lists only in-frame clones, some missing. The data hold about 110,000 clones, with more than 85% observed a single time. Here the sequenced sample was peripheral blood, taken in the third trimester of pregnancy. These receptors all stem from a female donor with multiple sclerosis, enrolled in a pregnancy study.

The chain uses TRBV27 and TRBJ1-6, with 9 bases that match TRBD1. The V gene's germline CDR1 is MNHEY and CDR2 SMNVEV (reference sequence). The length of the CDR3 is 20 residues. The V gene end was trimmed by 3 bases and the J gene end by 7 bases; junction bases not matched to a gene: 19. CDR3 in amino acids: CASSFTSTGGASGGNSPLHF. In DNA, the CDR3 is TGTGCCAGCAGTTTCACCTCAACAGGGGGCGCATCGGGTGGGAATTCACCCCTCCACTTT.

The chain joins TRBV30 to TRBJ1-2; possibly TRBD1 for D (5 bases). CDR1 and CDR2 (germline): GTSNPN, SVGIG (reference sequence). This CDR3 comprises 13 residues. V was pared by 3 bases and J by 2 bases, with 10 bases between. The CDR3 sequence: CAWSATVNYGYTF. The CDR3 DNA reads TGTGCCTGGAGCGCGACAGTGAACTATGGCTACACCTTC.

CDR3 protein: CASSSQGANQPQHF. The CDR3 DNA follows: TGTGCCAGCAGCTCTCAGGGTGCCAATCAGCCCCAGCATTTT. The genes are TRBV5-4 and TRBJ1-5, with D perhaps matching TRBD1 (5 bases). The V gene's germline CDR1 is SGHNT and CDR2 YYREEE (reference sequence). The CDR3 is made up of 14 amino acids. The ends were cut back, 3 bases at V and 3 bases at J, with 10 bases in the middle.

The chain combines TRBV6-5 with TRBJ1-1; the match to TRBD1 covers 10 bases. Per germline, CDR1 MNHEY and CDR2 SVGAGI. This CDR3 has 15 residues. Trimming cost V 6 bases and J 5 bases; bases outside gene matches: 9. This CDR3 is CASRSDRGLRTEAFF. The CDR3 region has the DNA TGTGCCAGCAGATCCGACAGGGGGCTTCGAACTGAAGCTTTCTTT.

A single count supports this clone. The rearrangement joins TRBV5-1 to TRBJ1-2; D gene uncertain. CDR1 is SGHRS and CDR2 is YFSETQ in the germline V gene. CDR3 length equals 13 residues. Trimming removed 3 bases at V and 10 bases at J, with 16 bases between. The CDR3 coding sequence is TGCGCCAGCAGCTCGCAGGTGGCTATGGACTACACCTTC. Translated: CASSSQVAMDYTF.

V and J are TRBV5-1 and TRBJ2-7; a possible D gene is TRBD2 (5 bases). Between the trimmed V and J ends, which lost 0 bases and 0 bases, there was a span of 16 bases. CDR1 SGHRS and CDR2 YFSETQ come from the germline V gene. The CDR3 covers 17 residues. The CDR3 spells CASSLDGMRVSSYEQYF. The CDR3 coding sequence is TGCGCCAGCAGCTTGGATGGGATGCGGGTCTCCTCCTACGAGCAGTACTTC.

This rearrangement joins TRBV2 to TRBJ1-2; D is ambiguous. This CDR3 has 13 residues. The germline CDR1 and CDR2 sequences are SNHLY and FYNNEI. Deletions cut 2 bases from V and 4 bases from J, with 8 bases between. CDR3 in DNA: TGTGCCAGCAGTGAAACCACAAGCTATGGCTACACCTTC. Translated, it gives CASSETTSYGYTF. Complete variable domain (other parts from reference TRBV2 and TRBJ1-2): EPEVTQTPSHQVTQMGQEVILRCVPISNHLYFYWYRQILGQKVEFLVSFYNNEISEKSEIFDDQFSVERPDGSNFTLKIRSTKLEDSAMYFCASSETTSYGYTFGSGTRLTVV.

The CDR3 DNA reads TGTGCCAGCAGTTCCCAGATGGGACTTTCCTACAATGAGCAGTTCTTC. Its protein is CASSSQMGLSYNEQFF. The V call is TRBV28, the J call TRBJ2-1, with D perhaps matching TRBD2 (6 bases). Germline V gene sequence: CDR1 MDHEN, CDR2 SYDVKM. V lost 4 bases and J lost 1, with 14 bases in between. The CDR3 length is 16 residues. The whole variable domain, remainder taken from reference TRBV28 and TRBJ2-1, is DVKVTQSSRYLVKRTGEKVFLECVQDMDHENMFWYRQDPGLGLRLIYFSYDVKMKEKGDIPEGYSVSREKKERFSLILESASTNQTSMYLCASSSQMGLSYNEQFFGPGTRLTVL.

This chain uses TRBV2 with TRBJ1-3; D gene ambiguous. Germline CDR1 and CDR2: SNHLY and FYNNEI. V was cut by 6 bases and J by 0 bases, with 12 bases left in between. The CDR3 sequence is 15 residues long. The CDR3 loop is CASRLDGNSGNTIYF. Here the CDR3 DNA reads TGTGCCAGCAGGCTCGACGGGAACTCTGGAAACACCATATATTTT.

This sequence joins TRBV30 and TRBJ1-3, with D hard to call. The germline CDR1 and CDR2 sequences are GTSNPN and SVGIG (reference sequence). The CDR3 has 15 amino acids. V shed 4 bases and J shed 4 bases, with 17 bases lying between them. CDR3 nucleotide sequence: TGTGCCTGGACCCCTCTTCCCGCGCGGGGAAACACCATATATTTT. It translates to CAWTPLPARGNTIYF.

The chain combines TRBV5-1 with TRBJ2-1, with TRBD2 matching over 9 bases. With V trimmed by 1 base and J by 5 bases, 10 bases remained unmatched. CDR3 size: 17 residues. Germline V gives CDR1 SGHRS, CDR2 YFSETQ. This chain's CDR3 is CASSLRGGAARDNEQFF. The CDR3 coding sequence is TGCGCCAGCAGCTTGCGCGGGGGGGCCGCCCGTGACAATGAGCAGTTCTTC. The full variable domain, its missing parts supplied by reference TRBV5-1 and TRBJ2-1, is KAGVTQTPRYLIKTRGQQVTLSCSPISGHRSVSWYQQTPGQGLQFLFEYFSETQRNKGNFPGRFSGRQFSNSRSEMNVSTLELGDSALYLCASSLRGGAARDNEQFFGPGTRLTVL.

J is TRBJ2-5 and V is TRBV9; 10 nucleotides match TRBD2. J gave up 5 bases and V 2 bases, and 6 bases lay outside the gene matches. Germline lookup yields CDR1 SGDLS and CDR2 YYNGEE. CDR3 length: 15 residues. CDR3 amino acids: CASSVGAGGLETQYF. CDR3 nucleotides: TGTGCCAGCAGCGTGGGAGCGGGGGGGCTTGAGACCCAGTACTTC.

The chain is built from TRBV15 and TRBJ2-7; TRBD2 aligns across 14 bases. V trimming: 1 base; J trimming: 0 bases; junction bases outside the gene matches: 8. The CDR3 is made up of 19 amino acids. From germline, CDR1 is LNHNV and CDR2 YYDKDF (reference sequence). The CDR3 DNA is TGTGCCACCAGCAGAGTCGTGGGACTAGCGGGGGCCGACTCCTACGAGCAGTACTTC. Protein: CATSRVVGLAGADSYEQYF.

CDR3 loop: CATSRGLDTQYF. CDR3 coding DNA: TGTGCCACCAGCAGAGGTCTAGATACGCAGTATTTT. The genes are TRBV15 and TRBJ2-3; no firm D call. This CDR3 region has 12 residues. Per the germline V gene, CDR1 is LNHNV and CDR2 is YYDKDF (reference sequence). V was clipped by 1 base and J by 5 bases, with 4 bases between them.

This chain uses TRBV27 with TRBJ1-2; 8 bases match TRBD1. With 4 bases clipped from V and 3 bases from J, the junction kept 4 bases outside the gene matches. This CDR3 region has 14 residues. Germline V lookup: CDR1 MNHEY, CDR2 SMNVEV (reference sequence). In nucleotides, the CDR3 is TGTGCCAGCAGTTCCCTGACAGGGGACTATGGCTACACCTTC. Encoded protein: CASSSLTGDYGYTF.

The chain is built from TRBV5-1 and TRBJ2-7, with D perhaps TRBD2 (6 bases). CDR1 and CDR2 from the germline V gene are SGHRS and YFSETQ. This CDR3 has 15 residues. Trimming took off 4 bases at V and 1 base at J, with 15 bases between the two ends. CDR3 coding DNA: TGCGCCAGCAGCAAAACCGGGACTGAGTCCTACGAGCAGTACTTC. Amino acid sequence: CASSKTGTESYEQYF.

The chain recombines TRBV18 with TRBJ2-1; tentative D call: TRBD2 (5 bases). The V end lost 1 base, the J end lost 9 bases, and 10 bases lay between the germline ends. CDR1 KGHSH and CDR2 LQKENI come from the germline V gene. CDR3 length: 13 amino acids. CDR3 bases: TGTGCCAGCTCACCACGGGCGGGTGGTGAGCAGTTCTTC. This translates into CASSPRAGGEQFF.

This clone appeared once. The V gene is TRBV4-2, the J gene TRBJ2-2; possible D gene TRBD1, 6 bases. This CDR3 region has 17 residues. With 2 bases removed from V and 3 bases from J, the gap between germline ends came to 16 bases. Germline values: CDR1 LGHNA, CDR2 YNFKEQ. The CDR3 reads CASSQSTGLGDTGELFF. The DNA for the CDR3 is TGTGCCAGCAGCCAATCGACAGGTCTAGGTGACACCGGGGAGCTGTTTTTT.

The CDR3 reads CASSPTGTNTGELFF. The CDR3 DNA follows: TGTGCCAGCAGCCCGACAGGGACGAACACCGGGGAGCTGTTTTTT. The rearrangement links TRBV7-7 to TRBJ2-2; 7 bases match TRBD1. The CDR3 is made up of 15 amino acids. The V gene's germline CDR1 is SSHAT and CDR2 FNYEAQ (reference sequence). Unmatched junction bases numbered 3, after V lost 5 bases and J lost 0 bases.

This clone was detected only a few times. V gene TRBV5-6 combines with J gene TRBJ2-2, with a tentative D call TRBD1 (5 bases). The V gene lost 1 base and the J gene lost 2 bases, with 12 bases spanning the gap. The CDR3 contains 16 residues. CDR1 is SGHDT, CDR2 YYEEEE, per germline. In DNA, the CDR3 is TGTGCCAGCAGCTTGTTGCGACAGCAAAACACCGGGGAGCTGTTTTTT. Amino acids: CASSLLRQQNTGELFF.

A few counts support this clone. The chain is built from TRBV30 and TRBJ1-2, with D tentatively TRBD1 (6 bases). V lost 2 bases, J lost 4 bases, and 8 bases lay in between. Germline values: CDR1 GTSNPN, CDR2 SVGIG (reference sequence). The CDR3 spans 12 residues. CDR3 bases: TGTGCCTGGAGTACAGGGAGCTATGGCTACACCTTC. Its protein is CAWSTGSYGYTF.

The V call is TRBV2, the J call TRBJ2-6; 12 nucleotides match TRBD1. This CDR3 comprises 19 residues. In germline, CDR1 is SNHLY, CDR2 FYNNEI. V trimming: 3 bases; J trimming: 4 bases; junction bases outside the gene matches: 10. This CDR3 reads CASSDRDRGQVAGANVLTF. CDR3 in DNA: TGTGCCAGCAGTGATCGGGACAGGGGGCAAGTTGCCGGGGCCAACGTCCTGACTTTC.

The V gene is TRBV29-1, the J gene TRBJ2-3, with a tentative D call TRBD2 (6 bases). This CDR3 spans 15 amino acids. Germline V CDR1 and CDR2: SQVTM, ANQGSEA. Trimming took 4 bases from V and 2 from J, leaving 16 bases between them. CDR3 bases: TGCAGCGTTGGGGAGGACATCCGATACACAGATACGCAGTATTTT. Its translation: CSVGEDIRYTDTQYF.

This rearrangement joins TRBV11-2 to TRBJ1-1; TRBD1 aligns across 10 bases. V lost 5 bases, J lost 2 bases, and 5 bases stayed unmatched. The CDR3 has 15 residues. From germline, CDR1 is SGHAT and CDR2 FQNNGV. The CDR3 loop reads CASSPTGGVNTEAFF. The CDR3, as DNA: TGTGCCAGCAGCCCGACAGGGGGCGTTAACACTGAAGCTTTCTTT.

V gene TRBV27 combines with J gene TRBJ1-1; possible D gene TRBD1, 5 bases. This CDR3 comprises 14 residues. Trimming took off 6 bases at V and 4 bases at J, with 15 bases between the two ends. Germline V gene data show CDR1 as MNHEY and CDR2 as SMNVEV (reference sequence). The CDR3 region has the DNA TGTGCCAGCAGGTGGACAAATCTCGGCACTGAAGCTTTCTTT. Amino acid sequence: CASRWTNLGTEAFF.

This clone has just a few counts. V usage is TRBV2 and J usage is TRBJ1-2; D may be TRBD1 (5 bases). The germline V gene encodes CDR1 SNHLY and CDR2 FYNNEI. V dropped 5 bases and J dropped 8 bases, with 18 bases sitting between them. The CDR3 extends over 14 amino acids. The CDR3 protein is CASSSPGGFFGYTF. In nucleotides, the CDR3 is TGTGCCAGCAGTTCCCCGGGGGGGTTCTTCGGCTACACCTTC.

This chain links TRBV5-4 with TRBJ2-3, with TRBD2 identical over 7 bases. CDR3 length equals 15 residues. Germline-derived CDR1 and CDR2 are SGHNT and YYREEE (reference sequence). The ends lost 0 bases at V and 6 bases at J; junction bases unmatched: 7. CDR3 protein: CASSLVGGSADTQYF. The CDR3 DNA is TGTGCCAGCAGCTTGGTGGGCGGGAGTGCGGATACGCAGTATTTT.

This rearrangement joins TRBV5-4 to TRBJ1-1; D might be TRBD1 (5 bases). Trimming pared 0 bases from V and 2 bases from J, leaving 8 bases between. The CDR3 loop spans 14 amino acids. The germline V gene encodes CDR1 SGHNT and CDR2 YYREEE (reference sequence). As DNA, the CDR3 is TGTGCCAGCAGCTTGGACAGGATCAACACTGAAGCTTTCTTT. This gives the protein CASSLDRINTEAFF. Using reference TRBV5-4 and TRBJ1-1 for the parts outside the CDR3, the full variable domain is ETGVTQSPTHLIKTRGQQVTLRCSSQSGHNTVSWYQQALGQGPQFIFQYYREEENGRGNFPPRFSGLQFPNYSSELNVNALELDDSALYLCASSLDRINTEAFFGQGTRLTVV.

The rearrangement uses TRBV7-9 and TRBJ2-2, with 10 bases aligning to TRBD2. Trimming at V came to 1 base and at J to 3 bases, leaving 8 bases not matched to a gene. This CDR3 is built from 18 residues. From germline, CDR1 is SEHNR and CDR2 FQNEAQ (reference sequence). CDR3 sequence reads: CASSLGRTSGGDTGELFF. CDR3 DNA sequence: TGTGCCAGCAGCTTAGGTAGGACTAGCGGCGGGGACACCGGGGAGCTGTTTTTT.

V and J are TRBV5-5 and TRBJ2-1; tentatively, D is TRBD2 (6 bases). V was clipped by 0 bases and J by 4 bases, with 11 bases between them. Per germline, CDR1 SGHKS and CDR2 YYEKEE (reference sequence). CDR3 length: 15 amino acids. The CDR3 sequence: CASSLALASYNEQFF. CDR3 nucleotide sequence: TGTGCCAGCAGCTTGGCTCTAGCGAGTTACAATGAGCAGTTCTTC.

This clone has just one count. The chain is built from TRBV13 and TRBJ2-3; possible D gene TRBD1, 5 bases. V was shortened by 5 bases and J by 0 bases, with 6 bases between the two germline ends. Germline assignment: CDR1 PRHDT and CDR2 FYEKMQ (reference sequence). There are 13 residues in the CDR3. In nucleotides, the CDR3 is TGTGCCAGCAGCCCAGGGAGCACAGATACGCAGTATTTT. This gives the protein CASSPGSTDTQYF.

This clone was observed a single time. The genes are TRBV7-9 and TRBJ2-1, with D possibly matching TRBD2 (5 bases). Germline V lookup: CDR1 SEHNR, CDR2 FQNEAQ (reference sequence). The CDR3 is made up of 14 amino acids. Trimming left V 5 bases short and J 6 bases short, with 14 bases between. The CDR3 spells CASSPSRGGNEQFF. The CDR3 DNA reads as TGTGCCAGCAGCCCTAGCCGGGGTGGCAATGAGCAGTTCTTC.